The T cell receptor (beta chain) described here comes from a study of Ad26.COV2.S vaccination and SARS-CoV-2 variants. The CDR3 extends over 19 amino acids. The germline V and J ends were trimmed by 4 bases and 8 bases, with 29 bases remaining between them. Germline V gene lookup returns CDR1 LGHDT and CDR2 YNNKEL (reference sequence). The treatment denotes: around 19 received Ad26.COV2.S at low or high dose, single or two shots; roughly five received placebo; per-sample allocation not given. Sampling was done on day 63 after the first vaccine or placebo injection. Based in Boston, the donor was an adult of 18-55 years. Repertoires were generated with immunoSEQ multiplex PCR, while TCRdb's copy carries only in-frame clones and drops some. The sample shows about 460,000 clones, 70% to 90% of them seen only once.

The V and J genes are TRBV3-1 (or the pseudogene TRBV3-2) and TRBJ2-2; weak D call: TRBD1 (5 bases). The source of this sequence is a person aged 18 to 59 who received the Ad26.COV2.S COVID-19 vaccine or a placebo. Here the sequenced sample was peripheral blood, taken in a trial of Ad26.COV2.S vaccine versus placebo. CDR3 loop: CASSRTSQGSKGMKGELFF. Here the CDR3 DNA reads TGTGCCAGCAGCCGTACAAGCCAGGGTTCCAAGGGGATGAAGGGGGAGCTGTTTTTT.